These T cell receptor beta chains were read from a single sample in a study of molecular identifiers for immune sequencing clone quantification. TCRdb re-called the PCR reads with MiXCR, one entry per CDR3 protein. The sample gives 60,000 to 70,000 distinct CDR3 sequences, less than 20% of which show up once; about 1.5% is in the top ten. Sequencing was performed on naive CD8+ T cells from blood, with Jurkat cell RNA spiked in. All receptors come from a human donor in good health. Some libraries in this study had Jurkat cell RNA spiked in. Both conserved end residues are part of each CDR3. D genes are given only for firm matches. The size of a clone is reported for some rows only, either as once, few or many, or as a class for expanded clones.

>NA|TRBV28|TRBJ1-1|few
CASSRRQSTEAFF
TGTGCCAGCAGCCGACGACAGAGCACTGAAGCTTTCTTT
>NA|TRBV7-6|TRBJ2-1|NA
CASSRAGNEQFF
TGTGCCAGTTCCAGGGCAGGTAATGAGCAGTTCTTC
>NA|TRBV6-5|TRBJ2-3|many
CASRFFLGDTQYF
TGTGCCAGCAGGTTTTTTTTAGGAGATACGCAGTATTTT
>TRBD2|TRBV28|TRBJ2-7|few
CASSLFSTSGIPDF
TGTGCCAGCAGTTTATTCTCGACTAGCGGGATCCCAGACTTC
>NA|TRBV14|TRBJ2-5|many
CASSQVDLEAEQETQYF
TGTGCCAGCAGCCAAGTGGATCTGGAGGCGGAACAAGAGACCCAGTACTTC
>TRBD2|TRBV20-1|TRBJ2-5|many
CSARELAGKTQETQYF
TGCAGTGCTAGAGAGCTAGCGGGCAAGACACAAGAGACCCAGTACTTC
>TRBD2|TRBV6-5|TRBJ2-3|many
CASSYSSGTWTDTQYF
TGTGCCAGCAGTTACTCTAGCGGGACCTGGACAGATACGCAGTATTTT
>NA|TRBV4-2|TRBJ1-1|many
CASSQGPGGSEAFF
TGTGCCAGCAGCCAAGGACCCGGAGGGTCTGAAGCTTTCTTT
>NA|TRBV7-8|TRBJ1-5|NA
CASSLGWAGTQHF
TGTGCCAGCAGCTTAGGGTGGGCAGGTACGCAGCATTTT
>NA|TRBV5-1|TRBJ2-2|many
CASSLQLAVPPGELFF
TGCGCCAGCAGCTTACAACTAGCTGTACCCCCCGGGGAGCTGTTTTTT
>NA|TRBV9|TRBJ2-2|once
CAGSPTITGELFF
TGTGCCGGCAGCCCAACGATCACCGGGGAGCTGTTTTTT
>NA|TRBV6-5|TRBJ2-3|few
CASSWLASTDTQYF
TGTGCCAGCAGTTGGCTAGCGAGCACAGATACGCAGTATTTT
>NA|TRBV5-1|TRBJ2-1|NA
CASSLVPRTYNEQFF
TGCGCCAGCAGCTTGGTTCCTCGCACCTACAATGAGCAGTTCTTC
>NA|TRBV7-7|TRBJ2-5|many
CASSLGDRLVESQYF
TGTGCCAGCAGCTTGGGAGATAGGCTTGTTGAGTCCCAGTACTTC
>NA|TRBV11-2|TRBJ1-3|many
CASSWQGFGNTIYF
TGTGCCAGCAGCTGGCAGGGGTTTGGAAACACCATATATTTT
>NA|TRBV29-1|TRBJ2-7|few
CSATEANYEQYF
TGCAGCGCGACAGAGGCGAACTACGAGCAGTACTTC
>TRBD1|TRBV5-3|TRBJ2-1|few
CASSYRGLPFF
TGTGCCAGCAGCTACAGGGGCCTTCCGTTCTTC
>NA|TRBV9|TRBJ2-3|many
CASSVVGMADTQYF
TGTGCCAGCAGCGTAGTCGGGATGGCAGATACGCAGTATTTT
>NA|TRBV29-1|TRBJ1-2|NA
CSVDQGTYGYTF
TGCAGCGTTGACCAGGGGACCTATGGCTACACCTTC
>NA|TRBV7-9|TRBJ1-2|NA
CASSSIGTQGPYGYTF
TGTGCCAGCAGCTCAATCGGAACACAGGGACCCTATGGCTACACCTTC
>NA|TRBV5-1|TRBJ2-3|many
CASSLDPGVADTQYF
TGCGCCAGCAGCTTGGATCCAGGAGTGGCAGATACGCAGTATTTT
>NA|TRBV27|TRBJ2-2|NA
CASSTLRGPGELFF
TGTGCCAGTTCCACCCTACGGGGCCCCGGGGAGCTGTTTTTT
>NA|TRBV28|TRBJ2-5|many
CASSYTPLGTQYF
TGTGCCAGCAGTTATACGCCCCTCGGGACCCAGTACTTC
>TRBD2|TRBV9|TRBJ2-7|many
CASSPRTSGSPEQYF
TGTGCCAGCAGCCCGAGGACTAGCGGGAGCCCCGAGCAGTACTTC
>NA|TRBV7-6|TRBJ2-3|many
CASSLVVASTDTQYF
TGTGCCAGCAGCTTAGTTGTAGCTAGCACAGATACGCAGTATTTT
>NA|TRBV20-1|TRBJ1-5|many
CSTLGQPQHF
TGCAGCACCCTTGGCCAGCCCCAGCATTTT
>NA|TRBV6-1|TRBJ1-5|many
CASSEAEMDSRPQHF
TGTGCCAGCAGCGAAGCCGAGATGGACTCTCGGCCCCAGCATTTT
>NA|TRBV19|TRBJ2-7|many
CASSRDFVGPYYEQYF
TGTGCCAGTAGCAGGGACTTCGTGGGGCCTTACTACGAGCAGTACTTC
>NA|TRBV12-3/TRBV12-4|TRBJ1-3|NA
CASSLEFGNPRYARNTIYF
TGTGCCAGCAGTTTAGAGTTCGGAAACCCGCGATATGCACGGAACACCATATATTTT
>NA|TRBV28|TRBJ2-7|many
CASSILGEGTYEQYF
TGTGCCAGCAGTATCCTCGGGGAAGGGACCTACGAGCAGTACTTC
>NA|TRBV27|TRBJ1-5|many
CASSLSPNQPQHF
TGTGCCAGCAGTTTAAGTCCAAATCAGCCCCAGCATTTT
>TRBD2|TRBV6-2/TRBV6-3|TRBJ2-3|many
CASSFLTSGRADTQYF
TGTGCCAGCAGTTTCTTGACTAGCGGGAGGGCGGATACGCAGTATTTT
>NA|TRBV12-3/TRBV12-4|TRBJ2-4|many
CASSPRPYSNGRNIQYF
TGTGCCAGCAGCCCCCGGCCCTATTCAAACGGACGGAACATTCAGTACTTC
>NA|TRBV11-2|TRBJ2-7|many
CASSLWSSGEQYF
TGTGCCAGCAGCTTATGGAGTTCGGGCGAGCAGTACTTC
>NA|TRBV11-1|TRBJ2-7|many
CASSPTGTVYEQYF
TGTGCCAGCAGCCCCACCGGGACTGTCTACGAGCAGTACTTC
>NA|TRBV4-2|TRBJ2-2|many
CASSQEAGLGTGELFF
TGTGCCAGCAGCCAAGAGGCAGGGCTGGGGACCGGGGAGCTGTTTTTT
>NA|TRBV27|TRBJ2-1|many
CASSFRESTLFSYNEQFF
TGTGCCAGCAGTTTCAGGGAATCAACTCTCTTTTCCTACAATGAGCAGTTCTTC
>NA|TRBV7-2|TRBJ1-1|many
CASSLTSGNTEAFF
TGTGCCAGCAGCTTAACGTCGGGGAACACTGAAGCTTTCTTT
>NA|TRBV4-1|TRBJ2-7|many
CASSPRGQGYEQYF
TGCGCCAGCAGCCCGCGCGGACAAGGGTACGAGCAGTACTTC
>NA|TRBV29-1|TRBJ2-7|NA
CSVVADGYERYF
TGCAGCGTTGTTGCGGACGGCTACGAGCGGTACTTC
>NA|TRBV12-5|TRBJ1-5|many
CASGSQVPQHF
TGTGCTAGTGGTTCTCAAGTCCCCCAGCATTTT
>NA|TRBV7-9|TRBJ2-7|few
CASSLVMTYEQYF
TGTGCCAGCAGCTTAGTAATGACCTACGAGCAGTACTTC
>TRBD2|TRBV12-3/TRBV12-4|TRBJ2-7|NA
CVSSDERGKREQYF
TGTGTCAGCAGTGATGAGCGGGGGAAGCGCGAGCAGTACTTC
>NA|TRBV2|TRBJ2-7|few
CASSEATGPPSYEQYF
TGTGCCAGCAGTGAAGCGACCGGGCCCCCGTCCTACGAGCAGTACTTC
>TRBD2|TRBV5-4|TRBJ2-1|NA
CASSSDWREINEQFF
TGTGCCAGCAGCTCCGACTGGCGGGAGATTAATGAGCAGTTCTTC
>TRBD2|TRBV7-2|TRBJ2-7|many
CASSPIAGSSYEQYF
TGTGCCAGCAGTCCCATAGCGGGAAGTTCCTACGAGCAGTACTTC
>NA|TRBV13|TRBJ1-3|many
CASSLASGPSGNTIYF
TGTGCCAGCAGCTTAGCTAGCGGGCCCTCTGGAAACACCATATATTTT
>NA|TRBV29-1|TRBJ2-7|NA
CSVGGNEQHF
TGCAGCGTTGGAGGAAACGAGCAACACTTC
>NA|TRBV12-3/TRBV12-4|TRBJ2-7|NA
CASSLFLHGGERYF
TGTGCCAGCAGTTTGTTCCTGCACGGGGGCGAGCGGTACTTC
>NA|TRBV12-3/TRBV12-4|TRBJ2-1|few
CASSWGYNEQFF
TGTGCCAGCAGTTGGGGCTACAATGAGCAGTTCTTC
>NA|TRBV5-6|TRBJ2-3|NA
CASSVRERPDTQYF
TGTGCCAGCAGTGTGAGGGAGAGGCCAGATACGCAGTATTTT
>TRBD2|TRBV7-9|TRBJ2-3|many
CASSSGTSGSWSTDTQYF
TGTGCCAGCAGCTCCGGGACTAGCGGGAGCTGGAGCACAGATACGCAGTATTTT
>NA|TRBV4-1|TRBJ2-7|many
CASSHDGAGTYEQYF
TGCGCCAGCAGCCATGACGGGGCAGGGACCTACGAGCAGTACTTC
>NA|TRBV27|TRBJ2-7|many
CASHGGTYEQYF
TGTGCCAGCCACGGGGGTACCTACGAGCAGTACTTC